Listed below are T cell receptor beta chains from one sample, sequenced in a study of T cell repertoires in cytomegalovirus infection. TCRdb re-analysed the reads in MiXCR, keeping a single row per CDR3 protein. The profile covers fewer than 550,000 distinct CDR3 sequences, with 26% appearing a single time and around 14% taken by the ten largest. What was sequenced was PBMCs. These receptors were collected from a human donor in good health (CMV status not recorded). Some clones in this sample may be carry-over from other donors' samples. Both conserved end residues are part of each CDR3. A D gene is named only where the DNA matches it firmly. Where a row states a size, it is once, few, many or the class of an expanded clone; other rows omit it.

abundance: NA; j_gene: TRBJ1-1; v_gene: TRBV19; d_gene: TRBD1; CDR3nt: TGTGCCAGCACGAGACAGGGGGCAATCGCTGAAGCTTTCTTT; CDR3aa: CASTRQGAIAEAFF
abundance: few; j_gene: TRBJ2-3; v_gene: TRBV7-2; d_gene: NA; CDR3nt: TGTGCCAGCAGCCACTACAGATCCACAGATACGCAGTATTTT; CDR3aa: CASSHYRSTDTQYF
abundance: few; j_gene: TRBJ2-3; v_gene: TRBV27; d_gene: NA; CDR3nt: TGTGCCAGCAGTTTAAAGTCGTCCCAGGCTCCAGGGTCAGATACGCAGTATTTT; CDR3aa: CASSLKSSQAPGSDTQYF
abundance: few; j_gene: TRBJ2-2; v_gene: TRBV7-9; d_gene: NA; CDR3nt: TGTGCCAGCAGCCCCCCCCAGGGCAGCTACACCGGGGAGCTGTTTTTT; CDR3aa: CASSPPQGSYTGELFF
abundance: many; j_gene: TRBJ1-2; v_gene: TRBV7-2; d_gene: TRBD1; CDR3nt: TGTGCCAGCAGCCGCGGAACAGGGGGCAACCGGCCGGAGGACTATGGCTACACCTTC; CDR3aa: CASSRGTGGNRPEDYGYTF
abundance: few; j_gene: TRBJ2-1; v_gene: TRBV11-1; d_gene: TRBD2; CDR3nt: TGTGCCAGCAGCCAGCGGGAGGGGATGTACAATGAGCAGTTCTTC; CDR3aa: CASSQREGMYNEQFF
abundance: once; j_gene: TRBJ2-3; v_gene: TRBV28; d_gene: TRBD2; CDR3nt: TGTGCCAGCAGTCCCATCAGACTAAGCGGGAGGACAGATACGCAGTATTTT; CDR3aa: CASSPIRLSGRTDTQYF
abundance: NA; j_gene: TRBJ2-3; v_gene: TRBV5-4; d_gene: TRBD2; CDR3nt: TGTGCCAGCAGCTACTTCACTAGCGCCCACACAGATACGCAGTATTTT; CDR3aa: CASSYFTSAHTDTQYF
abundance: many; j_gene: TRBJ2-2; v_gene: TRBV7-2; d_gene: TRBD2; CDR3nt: TGTGCCAGCAGCCCCACTAGCGGGAGGCCCGGGGAGCTGTTTTTT; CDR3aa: CASSPTSGRPGELFF
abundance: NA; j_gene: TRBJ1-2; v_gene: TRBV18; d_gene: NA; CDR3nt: TGTGCCAGCTCACCACAGTACAGCACCTATGGCTACACCTTC; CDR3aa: CASSPQYSTYGYTF
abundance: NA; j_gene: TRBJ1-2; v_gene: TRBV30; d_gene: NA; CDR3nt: TGTGCCTGGAGTTTCAGGGTGGATGGCTACACCTTC; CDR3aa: CAWSFRVDGYTF
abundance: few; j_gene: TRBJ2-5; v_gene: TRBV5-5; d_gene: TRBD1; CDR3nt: TGTGCCAGCAGCTGGGGGACAGCCCTTGGGGAGACCCAGTACTTC; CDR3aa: CASSWGTALGETQYF
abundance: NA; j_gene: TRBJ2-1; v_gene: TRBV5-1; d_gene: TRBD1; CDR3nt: TGCGCCAGCAGCACGCGGACAGGGGAGTACAATGAGCAGTTCTTC; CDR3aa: CASSTRTGEYNEQFF
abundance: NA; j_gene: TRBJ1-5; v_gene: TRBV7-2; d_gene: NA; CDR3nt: TGTGCCAGCAGTACCTCCAGGGAACAGCCCCAGCATTTT; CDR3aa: CASSTSREQPQHF
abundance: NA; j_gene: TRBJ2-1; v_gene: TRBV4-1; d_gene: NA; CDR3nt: TGCGCCAGCAGCCAAGGAACTGGACACGAAAATGAGCAGTTCTTC; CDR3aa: CASSQGTGHENEQFF
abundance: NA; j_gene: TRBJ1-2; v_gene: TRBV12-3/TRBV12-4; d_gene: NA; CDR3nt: TGTGCCAGCAGGCCAACCTCTGGCTCCGGCTACACCTTC; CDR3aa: CASRPTSGSGYTF
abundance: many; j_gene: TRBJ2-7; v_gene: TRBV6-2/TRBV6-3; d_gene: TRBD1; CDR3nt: TGTGCCAGCAGCGACCTACAGGGGACCTACGAGCAGTACTTC; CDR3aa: CASSDLQGTYEQYF
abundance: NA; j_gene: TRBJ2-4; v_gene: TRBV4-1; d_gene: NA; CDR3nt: TGCGCCAGCAGCCAAGTGCTGGGGCAGGACATTCAGTACTTC; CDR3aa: CASSQVLGQDIQYF
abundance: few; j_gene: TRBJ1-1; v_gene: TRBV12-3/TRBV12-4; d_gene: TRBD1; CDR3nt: TGTGCCAGTAGACAGGGAGTCGTTACTGAAGCTTTCTTT; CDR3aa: CASRQGVVTEAFF
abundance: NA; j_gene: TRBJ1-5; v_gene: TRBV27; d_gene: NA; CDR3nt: TGTGCCAGCAGTCGAGAGGGGTACAGCAATCAGCCCCAGCATTTT; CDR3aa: CASSREGYSNQPQHF
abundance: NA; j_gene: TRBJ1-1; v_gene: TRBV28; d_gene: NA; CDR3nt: TGTGCCAGCAGTTTATCCGTGAGGGGCTCCTACGTGAACACTGAAGCTTTCTTT; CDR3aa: CASSLSVRGSYVNTEAFF
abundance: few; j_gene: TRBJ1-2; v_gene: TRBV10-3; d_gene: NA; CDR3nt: TGTGCCATCAGTGAGATCGGGGAAGGCTACACCTTC; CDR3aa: CAISEIGEGYTF
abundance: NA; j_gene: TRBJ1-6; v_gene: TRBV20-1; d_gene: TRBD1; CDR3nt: TGCAGTGCTTTTCTCCGGGACAGCACCAATTCACCCCTCCACTTT; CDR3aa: CSAFLRDSTNSPLHF
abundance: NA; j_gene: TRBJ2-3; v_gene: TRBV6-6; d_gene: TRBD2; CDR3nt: TGTGCCAGCATCAAAGCGGGAGGTGCAGATACACAGTATTTT; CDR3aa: CASIKAGGADTQYF
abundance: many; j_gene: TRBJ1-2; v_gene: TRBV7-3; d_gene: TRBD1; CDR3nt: TGTGCCAGCAGCTTGTATCCCAGGACAGGGGAGGGCTATGGCTACACCTTC; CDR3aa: CASSLYPRTGEGYGYTF
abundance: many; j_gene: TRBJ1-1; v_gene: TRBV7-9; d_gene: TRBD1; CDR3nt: TGTGCCAGCAGCCCCCAGACAGGGAGGGGCACTGAAGCTTTCTTT; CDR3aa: CASSPQTGRGTEAFF
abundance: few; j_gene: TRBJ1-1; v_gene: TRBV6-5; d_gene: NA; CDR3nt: TGTGCCAGCAGGCTACAGGGAAGGACTGAAGCTTTCTTT; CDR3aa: CASRLQGRTEAFF
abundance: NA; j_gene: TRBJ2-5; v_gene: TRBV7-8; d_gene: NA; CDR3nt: TGTGCCAGCAGCGTAGGGCGTCTGGAGACCCAGTACTTC; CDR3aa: CASSVGRLETQYF
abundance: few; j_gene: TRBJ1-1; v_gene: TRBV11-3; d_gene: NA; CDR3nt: TGTGCCAGCAGCTTAAAGGGAGCGGCTTTCTTT; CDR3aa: CASSLKGAAFF
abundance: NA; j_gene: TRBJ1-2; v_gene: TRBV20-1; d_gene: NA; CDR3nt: TGCAGTACCCCAGTCCGGGGTCGGGGTGCCTATGGCTACACCTTC; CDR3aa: CSTPVRGRGAYGYTF
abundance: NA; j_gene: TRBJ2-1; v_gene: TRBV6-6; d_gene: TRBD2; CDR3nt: TGTGCCAGCAGTCCTGGGTCAGCGGGAGGATTTAATGAGCAGTTCTTC; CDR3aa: CASSPGSAGGFNEQFF
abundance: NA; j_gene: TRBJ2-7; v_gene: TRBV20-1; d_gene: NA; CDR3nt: TGCAGTGGGAACAGGGCCTCCTACGAGCAGTACTTC; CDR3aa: CSGNRASYEQYF
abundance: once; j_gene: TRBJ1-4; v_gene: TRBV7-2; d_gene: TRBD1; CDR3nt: TGTGCCAGACCCGGGACAGGGCTGTCTCGTGGTGAAAAACTGTTTTTT; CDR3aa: CARPGTGLSRGEKLFF
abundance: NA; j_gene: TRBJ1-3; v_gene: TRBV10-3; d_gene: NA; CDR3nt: TGTGCCATCAGTGAAACAGGTGGAAACACCATATATTTT; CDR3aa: CAISETGGNTIYF
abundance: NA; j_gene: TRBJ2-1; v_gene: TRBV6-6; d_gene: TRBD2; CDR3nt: TGTGCCAGCAGTTACACAGAAAGCGGGAGGGCCTTCGGGTACAATGAGCAGTTCTTC; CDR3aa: CASSYTESGRAFGYNEQFF
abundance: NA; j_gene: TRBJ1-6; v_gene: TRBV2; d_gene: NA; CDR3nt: TGTGCCAGCAGTGCCGACTGGGAGGGCTCACCCCTCCACTTT; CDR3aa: CASSADWEGSPLHF
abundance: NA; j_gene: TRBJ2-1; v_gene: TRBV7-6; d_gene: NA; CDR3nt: TGTGCCAGCAGCTCCGTCGGAGGGGTCCCTTACAATGAGCAGTTCTTC; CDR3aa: CASSSVGGVPYNEQFF
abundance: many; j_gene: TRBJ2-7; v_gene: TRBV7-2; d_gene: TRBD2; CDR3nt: TGTGCCAGCAGCTCTAGGGGGGGGACTAGCGGGAGCCTAGGGAGCGAGCAGTACTTC; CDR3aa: CASSSRGGTSGSLGSEQYF
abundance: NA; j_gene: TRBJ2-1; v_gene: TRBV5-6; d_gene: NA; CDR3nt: TGTGCCAGCACCCAAGGGGGTCCGTGGGATGAGCAGTTCTTC; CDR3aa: CASTQGGPWDEQFF
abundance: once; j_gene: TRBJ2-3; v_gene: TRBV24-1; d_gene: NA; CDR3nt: TGTGCCACCAGTGATGCTCCGGGAACCACAGATACGCAGTATTTT; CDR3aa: CATSDAPGTTDTQYF
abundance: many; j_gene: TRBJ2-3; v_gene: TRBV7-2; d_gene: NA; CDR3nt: TGTGCCAGCAGCTTAGCGGGGGCAGATACGCAGTATTTT; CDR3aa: CASSLAGADTQYF
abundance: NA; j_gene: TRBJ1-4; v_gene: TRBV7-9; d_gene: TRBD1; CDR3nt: TGTGCCAGTACGACAGGGACCTCAACTAATGAAAAACTGTTTTTT; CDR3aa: CASTTGTSTNEKLFF
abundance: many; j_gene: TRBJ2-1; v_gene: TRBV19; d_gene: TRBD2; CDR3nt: TGTGCCAGTAGTCACCAGCGGGGCCGCTCCTACAATGAGCAGTTCTTC; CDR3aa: CASSHQRGRSYNEQFF
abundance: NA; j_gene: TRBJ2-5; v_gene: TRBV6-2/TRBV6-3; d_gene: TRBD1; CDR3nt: TGTGCCAGCAGAGAATCCGGGACAGGGCAAGAGACCCAGTACTTC; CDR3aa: CASRESGTGQETQYF
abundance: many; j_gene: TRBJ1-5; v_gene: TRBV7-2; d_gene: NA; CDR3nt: TGTGCCAGCAGCTTAGAGGCAGGGAGCAATCAGCCCCAGCATTTT; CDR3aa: CASSLEAGSNQPQHF
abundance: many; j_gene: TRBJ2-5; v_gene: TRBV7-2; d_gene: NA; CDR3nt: TGTGCCAGCAGCTTAGTTTCCGGGAGCGGGGAGACCCAGTACTTC; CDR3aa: CASSLVSGSGETQYF
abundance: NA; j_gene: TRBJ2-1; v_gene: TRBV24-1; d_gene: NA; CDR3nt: TGTGCCACCAGTGATTTACAGAGGGACGGCAATGAGCAGTTCTTC; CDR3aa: CATSDLQRDGNEQFF
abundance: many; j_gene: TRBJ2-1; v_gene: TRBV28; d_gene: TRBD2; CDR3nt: TGTGCCAGCAGCCCAATAGCGGGAGGGCTGGCTAGCCACAATGAGCAGTTCTTC; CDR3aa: CASSPIAGGLASHNEQFF
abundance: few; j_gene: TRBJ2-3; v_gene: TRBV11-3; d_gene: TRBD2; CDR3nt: TGTGCCAGCAGCTTAGGACTAGCGCTACCAGGGGCAGATACGCAGTATTTT; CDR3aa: CASSLGLALPGADTQYF
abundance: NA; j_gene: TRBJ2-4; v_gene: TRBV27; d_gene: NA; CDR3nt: TGTGCCAGCAGCACCAAAAAAGACAGAAACATTCAGTACTTC; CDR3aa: CASSTKKDRNIQYF
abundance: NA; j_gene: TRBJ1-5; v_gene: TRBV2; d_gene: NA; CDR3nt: TGTGCCAGCAGTGAAGATAGGGCAAGGGGGACGAGCAATCAGCCCCAGCATTTT; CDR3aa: CASSEDRARGTSNQPQHF
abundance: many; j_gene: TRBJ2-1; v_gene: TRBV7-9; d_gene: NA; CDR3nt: TGTGCCAGCAGCTTAGCGGGAGAACACAATGAGCAGTTCTTC; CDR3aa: CASSLAGEHNEQFF
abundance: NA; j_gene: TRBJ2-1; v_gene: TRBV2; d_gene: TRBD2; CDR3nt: TGTGCCAGCAGTGAACTAGCGGCCTACAATGAGCAGTTCTTC; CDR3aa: CASSELAAYNEQFF
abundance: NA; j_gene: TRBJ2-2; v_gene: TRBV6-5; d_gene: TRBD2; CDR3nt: TGTGCCAGCAGTTTCGACACTAGCGGGATAGTCGGGGAGCTGTTTTTT; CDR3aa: CASSFDTSGIVGELFF
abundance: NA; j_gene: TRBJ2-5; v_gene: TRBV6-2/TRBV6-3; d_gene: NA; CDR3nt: TGTGCCAGCAGTTATGGAGGGACCCAGTACTTC; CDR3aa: CASSYGGTQYF
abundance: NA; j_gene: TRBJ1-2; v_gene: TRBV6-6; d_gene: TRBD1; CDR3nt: TGTGCCAGCAGTTACTCCTACAGGACAGGGGAGGATGGCTACACCTTC; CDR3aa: CASSYSYRTGEDGYTF
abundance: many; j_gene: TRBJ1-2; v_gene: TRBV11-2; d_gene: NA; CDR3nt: TGTGCCAGCAGCTTAGACCCCGGACTGCGAAACTATGGCTACACCTTC; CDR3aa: CASSLDPGLRNYGYTF
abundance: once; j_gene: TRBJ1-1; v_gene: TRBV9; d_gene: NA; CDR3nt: TGTGCCAGCAGCGCTTCGTGGTGGGGGAACACTGAAGCTTTCTTT; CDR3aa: CASSASWWGNTEAFF
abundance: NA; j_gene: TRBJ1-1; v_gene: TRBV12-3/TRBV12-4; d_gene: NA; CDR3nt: TGTGCCAGCAGTTCTAAGGCCTTCACTGAAGCTTTCTTT; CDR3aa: CASSSKAFTEAFF
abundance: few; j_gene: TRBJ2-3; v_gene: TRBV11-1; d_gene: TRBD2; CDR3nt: TGTGCCAGCAGCAGGGGCGGGAGGGCCGCAGATACGCAGTATTTT; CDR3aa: CASSRGGRAADTQYF